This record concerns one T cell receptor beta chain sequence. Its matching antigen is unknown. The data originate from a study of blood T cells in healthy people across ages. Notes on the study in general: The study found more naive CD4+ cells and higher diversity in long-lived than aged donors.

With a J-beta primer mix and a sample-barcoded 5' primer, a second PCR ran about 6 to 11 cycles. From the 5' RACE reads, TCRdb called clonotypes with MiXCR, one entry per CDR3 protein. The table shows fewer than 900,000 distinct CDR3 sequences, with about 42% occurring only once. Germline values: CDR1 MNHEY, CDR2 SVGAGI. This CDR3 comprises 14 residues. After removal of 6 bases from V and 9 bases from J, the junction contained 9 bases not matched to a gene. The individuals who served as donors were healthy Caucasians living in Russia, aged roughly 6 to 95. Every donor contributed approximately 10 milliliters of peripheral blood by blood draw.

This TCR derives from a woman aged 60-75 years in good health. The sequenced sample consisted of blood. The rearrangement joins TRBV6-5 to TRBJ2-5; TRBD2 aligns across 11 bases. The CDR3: CASRTGLAVEAQYF. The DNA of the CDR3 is TGTGCCAGCAGAACGGGACTAGCGGTTGAGGCCCAGTACTTC.